The T cell receptor (beta chain) described here comes from a study of shared clonotypes between healthy human individuals. At the level of the study: The plates for each donor numbered three CD4 naive, three CD4 memory, two CD8 naive and one CD8 memory.

Donors included only healthy HIV-negative adults lacking recent acute infections or vaccinations. The CDR3 totals 15 residues. Germline-derived CDR1 and CDR2 are MGHRA and YSYEKL. Trimming took off 4 bases at V and 2 bases at J, with 14 bases between the two ends. This clone was counted many times. The sample holds other DNA sequences that translate to the same CDR3. Clones were read by immunoSEQ multiplex PCR, and TCRdb kept only the in-frame ones, dropping some. The data show about 1.1 million clones, approximately 80% seen once. The sequenced sample consisted of memory CD4+ T cells from PBMCs. Subset specified: CD45RA-negative fraction. The rearrangement joins TRBV4-1 to TRBJ1-1; possibly TRBD1 for D (5 bases). This clonotype originated in a man younger than 30 in good health. Some clones in this sample may be carry-over from other donors' samples. In DNA form, the CDR3 reads TGCGCCAGCAGCCGACCCCTTCAGGGAAACACTGAAGCTTTCTTT. Protein sequence: CASSRPLQGNTEAFF.